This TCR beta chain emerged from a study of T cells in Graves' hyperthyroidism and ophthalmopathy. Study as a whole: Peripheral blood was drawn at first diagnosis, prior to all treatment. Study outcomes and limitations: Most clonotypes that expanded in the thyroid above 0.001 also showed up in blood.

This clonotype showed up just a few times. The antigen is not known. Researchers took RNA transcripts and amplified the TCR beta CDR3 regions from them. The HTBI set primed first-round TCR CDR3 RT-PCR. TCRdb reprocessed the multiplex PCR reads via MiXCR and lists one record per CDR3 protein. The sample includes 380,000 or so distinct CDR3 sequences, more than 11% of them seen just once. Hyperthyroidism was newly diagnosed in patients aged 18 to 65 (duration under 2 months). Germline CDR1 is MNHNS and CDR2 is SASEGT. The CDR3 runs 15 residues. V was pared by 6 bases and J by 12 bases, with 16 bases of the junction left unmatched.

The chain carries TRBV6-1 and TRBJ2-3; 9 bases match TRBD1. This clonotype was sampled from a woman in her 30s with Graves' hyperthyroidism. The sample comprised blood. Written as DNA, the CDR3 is TGTGCCAGCAGAGAAACCGGGACAGGGTATTCGATTCAGTATTTT. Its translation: CASRETGTGYSIQYF.